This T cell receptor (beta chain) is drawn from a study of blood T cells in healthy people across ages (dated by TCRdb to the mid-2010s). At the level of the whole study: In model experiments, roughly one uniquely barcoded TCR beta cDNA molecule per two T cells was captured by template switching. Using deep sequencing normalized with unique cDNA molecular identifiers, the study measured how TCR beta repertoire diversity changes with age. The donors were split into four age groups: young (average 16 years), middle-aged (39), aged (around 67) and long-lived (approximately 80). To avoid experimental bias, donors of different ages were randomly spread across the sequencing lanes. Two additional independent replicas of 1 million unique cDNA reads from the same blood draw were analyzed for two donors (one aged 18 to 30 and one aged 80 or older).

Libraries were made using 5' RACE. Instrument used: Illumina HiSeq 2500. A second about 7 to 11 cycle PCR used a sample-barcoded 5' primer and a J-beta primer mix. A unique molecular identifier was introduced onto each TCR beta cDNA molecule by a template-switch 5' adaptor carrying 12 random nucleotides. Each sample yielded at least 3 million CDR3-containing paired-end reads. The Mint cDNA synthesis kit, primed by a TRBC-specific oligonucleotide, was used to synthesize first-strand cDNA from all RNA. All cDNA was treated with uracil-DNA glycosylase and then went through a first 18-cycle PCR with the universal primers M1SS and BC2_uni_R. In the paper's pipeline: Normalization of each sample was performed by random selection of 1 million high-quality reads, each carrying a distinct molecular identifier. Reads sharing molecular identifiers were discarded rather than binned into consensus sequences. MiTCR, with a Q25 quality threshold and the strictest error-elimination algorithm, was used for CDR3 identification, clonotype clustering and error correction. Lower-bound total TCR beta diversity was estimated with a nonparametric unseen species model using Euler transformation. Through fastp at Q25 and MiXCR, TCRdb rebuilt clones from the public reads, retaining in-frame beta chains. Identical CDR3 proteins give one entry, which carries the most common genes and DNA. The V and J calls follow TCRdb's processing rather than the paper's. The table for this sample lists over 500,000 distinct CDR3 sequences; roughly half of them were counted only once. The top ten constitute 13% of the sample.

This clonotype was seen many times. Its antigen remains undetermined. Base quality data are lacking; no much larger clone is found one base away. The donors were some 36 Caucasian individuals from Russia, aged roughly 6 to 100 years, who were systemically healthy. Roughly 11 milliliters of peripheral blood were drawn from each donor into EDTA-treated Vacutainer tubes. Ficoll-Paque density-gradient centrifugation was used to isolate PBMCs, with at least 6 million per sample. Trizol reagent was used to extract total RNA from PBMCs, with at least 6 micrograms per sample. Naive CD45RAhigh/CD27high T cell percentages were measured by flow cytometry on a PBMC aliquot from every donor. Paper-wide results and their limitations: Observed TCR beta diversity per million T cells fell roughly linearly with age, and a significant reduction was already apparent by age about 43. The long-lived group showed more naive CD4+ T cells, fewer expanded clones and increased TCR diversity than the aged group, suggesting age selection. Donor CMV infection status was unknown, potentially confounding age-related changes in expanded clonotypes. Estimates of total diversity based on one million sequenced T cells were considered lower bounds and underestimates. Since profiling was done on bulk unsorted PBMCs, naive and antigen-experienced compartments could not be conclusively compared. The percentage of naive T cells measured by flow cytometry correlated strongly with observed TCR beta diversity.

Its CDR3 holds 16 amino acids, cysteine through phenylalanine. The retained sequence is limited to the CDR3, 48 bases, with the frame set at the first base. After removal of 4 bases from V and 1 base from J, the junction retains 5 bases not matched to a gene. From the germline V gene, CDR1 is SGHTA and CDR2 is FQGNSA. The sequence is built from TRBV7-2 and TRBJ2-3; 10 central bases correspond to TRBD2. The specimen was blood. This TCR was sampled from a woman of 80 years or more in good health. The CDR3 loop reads CASSSPGLARTDTQYF. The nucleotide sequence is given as TGTGCCAGCAGCTCTCCGGGACTAGCGCGCACAGATACGCAGTATTTT.